Below, 14 T cell receptor beta chains from the same sample are listed, as sequenced in a study of T cells in Graves' hyperthyroidism and ophthalmopathy. TCR beta CDR3 region amplification was performed from RNA transcripts. The HTBI set primed first-round TCR CDR3 RT-PCR. TCRdb processed the multiplex PCR reads anew with MiXCR; each CDR3 protein has one entry. This table has approximately 870,000 distinct CDR3 sequences, about 38% appearing once. Sequencing was carried out using blood. The receptors were gathered from a man younger than 35 with Graves' hyperthyroidism.

Ten or more counts support this clonotype. The CDR3 loop reads CASSRGVSSYEQYF. In DNA form, the CDR3 reads TGTGCCAGCAGCCGAGGTGTCAGCTCCTACGAGCAGTACTTC. J is TRBJ2-7 and V is TRBV7-6; D remains unclear. CDR3 length equals 14 residues. Trimming removed 5 bases from V and 0 bases from J, with 11 bases in between. Germline V gene sequence: CDR1 SGHVS, CDR2 FNYEAQ.

The chain combines TRBV2 with TRBJ2-7; D ambiguous. CDR3 length: 11 amino acids. Germline values: CDR1 SNHLY, CDR2 FYNNEI. V dropped 7 bases and J dropped 12 bases, with 16 bases sitting between them. CDR3 sequence: CASITHVGTYF. The CDR3 bases are TGTGCCAGCATCACCCACGTTGGAACGTACTTC.

This clonotype was observed a handful of times. The chain employs TRBV14 and TRBJ2-7, with 7 positions matching TRBD2. The CDR3 loop spans 15 amino acids. J gave up 2 bases and V 1 base, and 5 bases lay outside the gene matches. CDR1 SGHDN and CDR2 FVKESK come from the germline V gene. For the CDR3, the DNA is TGTGCCAGCAGCCAAGGGGGGGGACTTACCTACGAGCAGTACTTC. It is translated as CASSQGGGLTYEQYF.

The V gene is TRBV7-9, the J gene TRBJ2-2; 9 nucleotides match TRBD1. Trimming took 5 bases from V and 9 from J; bases not matched to a gene: 13. CDR1 is SEHNR, CDR2 FQNEAQ, per germline (reference sequence). CDR3 size: 16 residues. CDR3 DNA: TGTGCCAGCAGCCCCCCGACCGGGACAGGGCCCAGGGAGCTGTTTTTT. As protein: CASSPPTGTGPRELFF.

This clonotype was counted between two and nine times. J is TRBJ2-7 and V is TRBV11-3; D unresolved. CDR3 length: 14 residues. Between the trimmed V and J ends, which lost 5 bases and 2 bases, there was a span of 13 bases. Per germline, CDR1 SGHNT and CDR2 YENEEA. The CDR3 nucleotides are TGTGCCAGCAGCCAAGATGGTCCCGCCTACGAGCAGTACTTC. Translating gives CASSQDGPAYEQYF.

The CDR3 DNA follows: TGTGCCAGCAGCGGACTGAATAACTATGGCTACACCTTC. This codes for CASSGLNNYGYTF. The rearrangement links TRBV7-2 to TRBJ1-2; D not resolved. The ends were cut back, 5 bases at V and 1 base at J, with 8 bases in the middle. The CDR3 sequence is 13 residues long. The germline gives CDR1 SGHTA, CDR2 FQGNSA.

This chain connects TRBV15 to TRBJ1-5, with a weak D call TRBD1 (6 bases). The CDR3 runs to 16 residues. The V gene lost 1 base and the J gene lost 2 bases, with 12 bases spanning the gap. CDR1 LNHNV and CDR2 YYDKDF come from the germline V gene (reference sequence). Here the CDR3 reads CATSRAGGIGNQPQHF. CDR3 in DNA: TGTGCCACCAGCAGAGCCGGGGGCATCGGCAATCAGCCCCAGCATTTT.

With respect to this clonotype: One end of the junction does not line up with germline, which may come from a read error. J is TRBJ1-5 and V is TRBV6-5; no clear D gene. The CDR3 sequence is 12 residues long. Per germline, CDR1 MNHEY and CDR2 SVGAGI. CDR3 DNA: TGTGCCGGCAGTTACCGGAATGGAGCCCAGCATTTT. Translation: CAGSYRNGAQHF.

This clonotype was seen more than once but under ten times. In nucleotides, the CDR3 is TGCAGTGCTAGAGCTGGGACAGGGAACAACGAGCAGTACTTC. Translating gives CSARAGTGNNEQYF. This chain connects TRBV20-1 to TRBJ2-7, with 9 nucleotides matching TRBD1. The germline V gene has CDR1 DFQATT and CDR2 SNEGSKA (reference sequence). With 1 base clipped from V and 5 bases from J, the junction kept 6 bases outside the gene matches. The CDR3 covers 14 residues.

In nucleotides, the CDR3 is TGTGCCAGCAGCTTAGTGACGGGGATGAACACTGAAGCTTTCTTT. Translated, it gives CASSLVTGMNTEAFF. J is TRBJ1-1 and V is TRBV7-2; the D is unclear. Germline loops: CDR1 SGHTA, CDR2 FQGNSA. The CDR3 is 15 amino acids. The V end was cut by 1 base, the J end by 0 bases, with 9 bases between.

This clonotype was counted only a few times. The junction does not match germline at one end; this may be a read error. For the CDR3, the DNA is TGCGCCAGCAGCCTGGGACTAGCGGGGGGGCCAGGAGAGACCCAGTACTTC. Its protein product is CASSLGLAGGPGETQYF. The chain employs TRBV5-5 and TRBJ2-5; 16 nucleotides line up with TRBD2. This CDR3 has 17 residues. CDR1 and CDR2 from the germline V gene are SGHKS and YYEKEE (reference sequence).

V is TRBV10-3 and J is TRBJ2-2; D is unclear. In germline, CDR1 is ENHRY, CDR2 SYGVKD. CDR3 length: 16 residues. V was trimmed by 0 bases and J by 2 bases, leaving 10 bases between them. The CDR3 DNA sequence: TGTGCCATCAGTGAGTCGACTCGGCTAAACACCGGGGAGCTGTTTTTT. Amino acids: CAISESTRLNTGELFF.

This clonotype was counted at least ten times. The genes are TRBV29-1 and TRBJ1-4, with 7 bases matching TRBD1. Trimming cost V 4 bases and J 8 bases; bases outside gene matches: 4. Germline V gene data show CDR1 as SQVTM and CDR2 as ANQGSEA. CDR3 length: 12 residues. The CDR3 here is CSVATGVEKLFF. The CDR3 coding sequence is TGCAGCGTTGCCACAGGGGTGGAAAAACTGTTTTTT.

The chain recombines TRBV12-5 with TRBJ1-2; D perhaps matches TRBD1 (6 bases). The CDR3 loop spans 16 amino acids. Germline V CDR1 and CDR2: LGHNT, FRNRAP. The CDR3 loop is CASRFRGASYNYGYTF. CDR3 nucleotide sequence: TGTGCCAGCAGGTTCCGGGGGGCGAGTTACAACTATGGCTACACCTTC.